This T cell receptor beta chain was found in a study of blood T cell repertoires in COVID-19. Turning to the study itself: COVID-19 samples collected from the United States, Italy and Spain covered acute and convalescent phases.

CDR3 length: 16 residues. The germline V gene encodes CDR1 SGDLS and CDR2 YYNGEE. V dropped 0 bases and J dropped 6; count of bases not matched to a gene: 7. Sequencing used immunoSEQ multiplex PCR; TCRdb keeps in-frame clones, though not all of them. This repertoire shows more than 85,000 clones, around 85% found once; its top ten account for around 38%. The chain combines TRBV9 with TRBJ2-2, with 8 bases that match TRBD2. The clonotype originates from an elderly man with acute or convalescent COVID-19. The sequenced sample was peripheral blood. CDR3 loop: CASSVVDGRAPGELFF. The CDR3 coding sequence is TGTGCCAGCAGCGTAGTTGACGGGAGGGCCCCCGGGGAGCTGTTTTTT.